The 16 T cell receptor beta chains given below trace back to one sample, sequenced in a study of blood T cells in healthy people across ages. For the second PCR, which ran for about 6 to 12 cycles, a sample-barcoded 5' primer and a J-beta primer mix were used. TCRdb itself ran the 5' RACE reads through MiXCR, one entry per CDR3 protein. This sample has some 730,000 distinct CDR3 sequences, with about 24% found just once. The specimen was blood. Receptors originate from an older man in good health.

The V gene is TRBV7-2, the J gene TRBJ2-1, with D uncertain. The J call may not be correct, given that the DNA end is closer to TRBJ2-5. There are 13 residues in the CDR3. Germline V gene sequence: CDR1 SGHTA, CDR2 FQGNSA. In DNA form, the CDR3 reads TGTGCCAGCAGCTACCCGATTGGGGAGACCCAGTACTTC. It yields the protein CASSYPIGETQYF.

This clonotype was recorded a few times. Here the CDR3 reads CASSLSRKADTQYF. The CDR3 DNA follows: TGTGCCAGCAGCCTTTCACGGAAGGCAGATACGCAGTATTTT. The chain couples TRBV7-2 to TRBJ2-3; D is undetermined. The CDR3 spans 14 residues. V was cut by 5 bases and J by 4 bases, with 13 bases left in between. CDR1 is SGHTA and CDR2 is FQGNSA in the germline V gene.

The sample holds many counts of this clonotype. This rearrangement joins TRBV2 to TRBJ2-7; TRBD2 matches at 8 bases. The CDR3 covers 15 residues. Trimming cost V 1 base and J 6 bases; bases outside gene matches: 8. Germline values: CDR1 SNHLY, CDR2 FYNNEI. In DNA, the CDR3 is TGTGCCAGCAGTGAAGGCCGGGGGGGCTTTCGCGAGCAGTACTTC. Residues: CASSEGRGGFREQYF.

The rearrangement uses TRBV28 and TRBJ1-4, with D unresolved. The CDR3 runs to 16 residues. The germline V gene has CDR1 MDHEN and CDR2 SYDVKM. V lost 5 bases and J lost 0, with 13 bases in between. The CDR3 loop reads CASSDPGRPTNEKLFF. The CDR3 DNA reads TGTGCCAGCAGTGACCCCGGTCGACCAACTAATGAAAAACTGTTTTTT.

The V and J genes are TRBV30 and TRBJ2-2; no definite D call. V gave up 0 bases and J gave up 7 bases, with 3 bases separating them. Germline CDR1 GTSNPN, CDR2 SVGIG (reference sequence). The CDR3 has 11 residues. CDR3 loop: CAWSVLGELFF. DNA of the CDR3: TGTGCCTGGAGTGTACTCGGGGAGCTGTTTTTT.

This clonotype was seen a few times. The chain is built from TRBV7-2 and TRBJ2-3; D gene uncertain. CDR1 and CDR2 from the germline V gene are SGHTA and FQGNSA. The V and J ends lost 5 bases and 2 bases respectively, with 11 bases between them. The CDR3 spans 14 residues. CDR3 in amino acids: CASSPSPNTDTQYF. The DNA of the CDR3 is TGTGCCAGCAGCCCCTCACCTAACACAGATACGCAGTATTTT. The variable domain in full, completed from reference TRBV7-2 and TRBJ2-3, reads GAGVSQSPSNKVTEKGKDVELRCDPISGHTALYWYRQSLGQGLEFLIYFQGNSAPDKSGLPSDRFSAERTGGSVSTLTIQRTQQEDSAVYLCASSPSPNTDTQYFGPGTRLTVL.

The rearrangement uses TRBV6-2 or TRBV6-3 and TRBJ2-3; D is unresolved. V lost 6 bases, J lost 2 bases, and 15 bases lay in between. Germline V CDR1 and CDR2: MNHEY, SVGEGT. The CDR3 totals 15 residues. The chain's CDR3 is CASRTGTLTTDTQYF. As DNA, the CDR3 is TGTGCCAGCAGGACTGGAACACTCACCACAGATACGCAGTATTTT.

Many counts were recorded for this clonotype. The V gene is TRBV14, the J gene TRBJ2-3, with D uncertain. The CDR3 has 15 amino acids. Trimming removed 4 bases at V and 4 bases at J, with 15 bases between. CDR1 and CDR2 (germline): SGHDN, FVKESK. CDR3 loop: CASSPLSGDADTQYF. In nucleotides, the CDR3 is TGTGCCAGCAGCCCCCTCTCCGGAGACGCAGATACGCAGTATTTT.

The sample holds a few counts of this clonotype. The gene calls are TRBV7-9 and TRBJ2-5; the match to TRBD2 covers 8 bases. The better agreement between TRBJ2-7 and the DNA end casts doubt on the J call. The CDR3 extends over 15 amino acids. CDR1 is SEHNR and CDR2 is FQNEAQ in the germline V gene (reference sequence). The CDR3 nucleotides read TGTGCCAGCAGCGGAACCGGGACTAGTGGGGACGAGCAGTACGTC. It specifies CASSGTGTSGDEQYV.

There are a few counts of this clonotype. This chain links TRBV7-9 with TRBJ1-1; unclear D gene. The CDR3 length is 12 residues. V was pared by 2 bases and J by 11 bases, with 12 bases between. Germline-derived CDR1 and CDR2 are SEHNR and FQNEAQ (reference sequence). The CDR3 DNA reads as TGTGCCAGCAGCTTAAATGGCCGGACGGCTTTCTTT. Translating it yields CASSLNGRTAFF.

The chain links TRBV7-9 to TRBJ1-4; no definite D call. CDR3 length: 14 amino acids. Deletions cut 6 bases from V and 0 bases from J, with 8 bases between. Germline V gives CDR1 SEHNR, CDR2 FQNEAQ (reference sequence). CDR3 amino acids: CASREDATNEKLFF. CDR3 DNA: TGTGCCAGCAGGGAGGATGCAACTAATGAAAAACTGTTTTTT.

This clonotype occurred a few times. The V and J genes are TRBV29-1 and TRBJ2-3; perhaps TRBD2 as D (6 bases). Germline CDR1 and CDR2: SQVTM and ANQGSEA. The V end lost 4 bases, the J end lost 9 bases, and 20 bases lay between the germline ends. The CDR3 loop spans 14 amino acids. As DNA, the CDR3 is TGCAGCGTTGCCCCCGCGGGGCATCGGGGCACGCAGTATTTT. This gives the protein CSVAPAGHRGTQYF.

In its sample, this clonotype was seen many times. J is TRBJ2-7 and V is TRBV3-1; a possible D gene is TRBD1 (5 bases). The V gene's germline CDR1 is LGHDT and CDR2 YNNKEL (reference sequence). Trimming took off 5 bases at V and 2 bases at J, with 10 bases between the two ends. The CDR3 runs 13 residues. The CDR3 DNA follows: TGTGCCAGCAGCAACAGGAAAACCTACGAGCAGTACTTC. Translated, it gives CASSNRKTYEQYF.

The chain recombines TRBV29-1 with TRBJ2-2; TRBD2 matches 13 bases. The V gene's germline CDR1 is SQVTM and CDR2 ANQGSEA. After removal of 7 bases from V and 2 bases from J, the junction contained 7 bases not matched to a gene. CDR3 length equals 16 residues. The CDR3 region is CSARTSGSFNTGELFF. As DNA, the CDR3 is TGCAGCGCCCGGACTAGCGGGAGCTTTAACACCGGGGAGCTGTTTTTT.

The V gene is TRBV6-2 or TRBV6-3, the J gene TRBJ1-5, with D maybe TRBD1 (6 bases). The CDR3 spans 14 residues. V was clipped by 6 bases and J by 6 bases, with 15 bases between them. Looked up from germline, CDR1 is MNHEY and CDR2 is SVGEGT. CDR3 nucleotides: TGTGCCAGCAGAAAAACAGGGAACCTTCAGCCCCAGCATTTT. This codes for CASRKTGNLQPQHF.

This clonotype was recorded a few times. The gene calls are TRBV2 and TRBJ2-7, with 7 bases fitting TRBD1. Germline lookup yields CDR1 SNHLY and CDR2 FYNNEI. Losses at the gene ends were 1 base for V and 9 bases for J; bases not matched to a gene: 9. The CDR3 is made up of 14 amino acids. CDR3 nucleotide sequence: TGTGCCAGCAGTGAAGTGGGCAGGGGGACGGGGCAGTACTTC. Translated: CASSEVGRGTGQYF.